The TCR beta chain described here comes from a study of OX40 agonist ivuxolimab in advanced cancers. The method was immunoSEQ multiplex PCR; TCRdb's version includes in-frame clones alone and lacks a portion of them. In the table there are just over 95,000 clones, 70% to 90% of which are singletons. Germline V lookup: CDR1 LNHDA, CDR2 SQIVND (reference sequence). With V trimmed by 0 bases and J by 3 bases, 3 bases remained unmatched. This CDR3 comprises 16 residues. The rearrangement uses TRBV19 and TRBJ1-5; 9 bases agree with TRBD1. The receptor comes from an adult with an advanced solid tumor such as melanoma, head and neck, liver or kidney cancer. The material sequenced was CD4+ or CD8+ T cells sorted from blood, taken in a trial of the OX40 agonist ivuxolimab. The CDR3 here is CASSIEGQGDNQPQHF. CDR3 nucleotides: TGTGCCAGTAGTATAGAGGGACAGGGTGACAATCAGCCCCAGCATTTT.